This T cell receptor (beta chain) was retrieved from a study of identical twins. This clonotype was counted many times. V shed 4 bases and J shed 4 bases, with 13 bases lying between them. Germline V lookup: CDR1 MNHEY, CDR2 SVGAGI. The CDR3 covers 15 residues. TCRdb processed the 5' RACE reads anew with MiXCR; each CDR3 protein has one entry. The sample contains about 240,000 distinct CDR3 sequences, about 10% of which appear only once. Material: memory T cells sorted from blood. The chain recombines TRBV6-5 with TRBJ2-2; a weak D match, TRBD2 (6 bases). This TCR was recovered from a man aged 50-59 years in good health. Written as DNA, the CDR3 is TGTGCCAGCAGTTTCGAGACTAGGGGCACCGGGGAGCTGTTTTTT. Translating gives CASSFETRGTGELFF.